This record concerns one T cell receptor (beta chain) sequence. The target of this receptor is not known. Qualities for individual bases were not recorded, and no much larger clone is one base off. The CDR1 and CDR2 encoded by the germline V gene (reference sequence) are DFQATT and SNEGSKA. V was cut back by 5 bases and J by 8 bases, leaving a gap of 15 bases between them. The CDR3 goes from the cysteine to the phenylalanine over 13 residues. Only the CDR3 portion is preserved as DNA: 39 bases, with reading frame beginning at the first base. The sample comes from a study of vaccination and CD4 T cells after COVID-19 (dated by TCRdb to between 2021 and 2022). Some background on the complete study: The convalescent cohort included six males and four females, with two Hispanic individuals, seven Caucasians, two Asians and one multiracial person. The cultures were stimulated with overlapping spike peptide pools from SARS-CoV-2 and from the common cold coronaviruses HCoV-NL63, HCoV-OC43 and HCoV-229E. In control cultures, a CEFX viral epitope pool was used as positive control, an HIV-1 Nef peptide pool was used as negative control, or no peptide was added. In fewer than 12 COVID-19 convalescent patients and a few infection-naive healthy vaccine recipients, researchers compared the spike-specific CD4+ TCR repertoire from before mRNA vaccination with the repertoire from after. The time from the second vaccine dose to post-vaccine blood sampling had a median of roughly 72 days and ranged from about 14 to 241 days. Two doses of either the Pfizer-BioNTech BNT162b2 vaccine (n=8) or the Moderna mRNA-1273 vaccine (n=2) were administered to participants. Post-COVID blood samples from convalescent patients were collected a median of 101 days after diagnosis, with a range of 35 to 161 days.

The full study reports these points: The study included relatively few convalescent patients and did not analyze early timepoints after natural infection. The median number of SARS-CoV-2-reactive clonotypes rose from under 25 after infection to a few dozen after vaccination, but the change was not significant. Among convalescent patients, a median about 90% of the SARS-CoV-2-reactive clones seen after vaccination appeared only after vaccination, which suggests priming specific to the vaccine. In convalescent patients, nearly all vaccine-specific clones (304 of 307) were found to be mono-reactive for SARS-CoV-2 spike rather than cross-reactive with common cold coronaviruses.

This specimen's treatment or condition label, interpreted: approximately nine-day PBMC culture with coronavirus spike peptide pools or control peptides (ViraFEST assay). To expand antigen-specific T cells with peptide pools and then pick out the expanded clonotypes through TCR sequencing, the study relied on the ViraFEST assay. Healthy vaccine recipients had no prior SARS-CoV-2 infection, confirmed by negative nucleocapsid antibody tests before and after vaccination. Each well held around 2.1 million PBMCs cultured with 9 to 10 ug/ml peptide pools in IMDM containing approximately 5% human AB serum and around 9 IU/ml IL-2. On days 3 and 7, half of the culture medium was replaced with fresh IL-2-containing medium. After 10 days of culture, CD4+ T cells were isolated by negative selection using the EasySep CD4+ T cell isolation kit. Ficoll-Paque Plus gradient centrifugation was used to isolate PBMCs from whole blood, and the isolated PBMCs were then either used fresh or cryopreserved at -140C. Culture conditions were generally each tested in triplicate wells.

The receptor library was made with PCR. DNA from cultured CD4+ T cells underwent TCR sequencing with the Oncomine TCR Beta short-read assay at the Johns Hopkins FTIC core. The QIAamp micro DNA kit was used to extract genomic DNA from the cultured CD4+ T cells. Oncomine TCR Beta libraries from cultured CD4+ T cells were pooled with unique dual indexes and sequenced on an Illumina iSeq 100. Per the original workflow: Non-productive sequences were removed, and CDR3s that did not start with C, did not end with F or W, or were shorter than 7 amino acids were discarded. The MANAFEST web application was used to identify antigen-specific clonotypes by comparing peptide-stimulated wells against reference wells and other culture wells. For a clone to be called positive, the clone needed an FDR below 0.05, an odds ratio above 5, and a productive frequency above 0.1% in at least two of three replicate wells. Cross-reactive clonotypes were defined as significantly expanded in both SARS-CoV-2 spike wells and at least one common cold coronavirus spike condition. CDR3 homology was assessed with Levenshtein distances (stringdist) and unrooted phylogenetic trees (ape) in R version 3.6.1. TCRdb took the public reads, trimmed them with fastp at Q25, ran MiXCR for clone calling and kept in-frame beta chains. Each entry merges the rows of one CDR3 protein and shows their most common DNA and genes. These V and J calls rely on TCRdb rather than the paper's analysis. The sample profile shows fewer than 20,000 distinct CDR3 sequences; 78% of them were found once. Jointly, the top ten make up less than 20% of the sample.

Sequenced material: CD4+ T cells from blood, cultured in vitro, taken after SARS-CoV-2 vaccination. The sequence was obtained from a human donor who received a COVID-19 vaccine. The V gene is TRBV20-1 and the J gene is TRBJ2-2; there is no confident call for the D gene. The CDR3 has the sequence CSASRLRGGELFF. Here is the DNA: TGCAGTGCTTCACGACTCCGAGGAGGGGAGCTGTTTTTT.